One T cell receptor (beta chain) is described in this entry. Its target is not known. Germline V lookup: CDR1 SGHRS, CDR2 YFSETQ. This CDR3 is 16 amino acids long. J lost 3 bases, V lost 3 bases, and 11 bases had no gene match. This record comes from a study of T cell responses to AZD1222 COVID-19 vaccine. Turning to the study itself: Pooled in the analysis were second doses at about 4 or about 12 weeks. Study conclusions and caveats: White British people made up most donors, females outnumbered males, and clonal diversity was possibly underestimated. Seropositive status at baseline applied to only a handful of AZD1222 recipients.

The table came from immunoSEQ multiplex PCR; TCRdb's copy has only in-frame clones and leaves some out. In the table there are 130,000 to 150,000 clones, about 90% of which are singletons. The sample was peripheral blood, taken on day 0 of AZD1222 vaccination. The rearrangement uses TRBV5-1 and TRBJ2-7; 8 positions agree with TRBD2. This clonotype was sampled from an adult in good health. DNA of the CDR3: TGCGCCAGCAGCTGGGTTACAGCGGGGGAGATCTACGAGCAGTACTTC. Its translation is CASSWVTAGEIYEQYF.